These T cell receptor beta chains were read from a single sample in a study of cytomegalovirus exposure and HLA in healthy donors. Some clones are missing from TCRdb's copy, which holds only in-frame ones; the method was immunoSEQ multiplex PCR. The profile shows 95,000 to 100,000 clones, approximately 75% of them singletons. Input material: PBMCs. These receptors were taken from a woman aged 40-49 years in good health and CMV-seronegative. CDR3s include the opening cysteine and the closing phenylalanine or tryptophan. The D gene is left open where the match is weak. Clone size is given for some rows only: seen once, a few or many times, or a class if the clone is expanded.

clone size	V gene	D gene	J gene	CDR3 DNA	CDR3 protein
NA	TRBV7-8	TRBD2	TRBJ2-3	TGTGCCAGCAGCCCGCGACTAGCGGGAGGTATAGGAACAGATACGCAGTATTTT	CASSPRLAGGIGTDTQYF
NA	TRBV7-8	NA	TRBJ2-7	TGTGCCAGCAGCTTAGTGGAGGGGTCCTACGAGCAGTACTTC	CASSLVEGSYEQYF
once	TRBV27	NA	TRBJ1-5	TGTGCCGCCAGAGGCGGGGCCAATCAGCCCCAGCATTTT	CAARGGANQPQHF
NA	TRBV27	NA	TRBJ2-7	TGTGCCAGCAGTCCCGGTTGGAGCGGGACATCCTACGAGCAGTACTTC	CASSPGWSGTSYEQYF
few	TRBV4-3	NA	TRBJ2-2	TGCGCCAGCAGCCAAGATTTTGGGGCTAGACACAAGGGGGACACCGGGGAGCTGTTTTTT	CASSQDFGARHKGDTGELFF
few	TRBV4-2	NA	TRBJ2-7	TGTGCCAGCAGCCAGAATGAGGGGACATACTACGAGCAGTACTTC	CASSQNEGTYYEQYF
NA	TRBV27	TRBD1	TRBJ2-7	TGTGCCAGCAGTTTACAGGGGGCGGACGAGCAGTACTTC	CASSLQGADEQYF
NA	TRBV27	TRBD1	TRBJ2-3	TGTGCCAGTAGGGACAGTTACACAGATACGCAGTATTTT	CASRDSYTDTQYF
NA	TRBV29-1	TRBD1	TRBJ1-2	TGCAGCGTTTTGACAGGGGAGGTCTATGGCTACACCTTC	CSVLTGEVYGYTF
few	TRBV6-4	TRBD2	TRBJ2-1	TGTGCCAGCAGCGGGACTAGCGGGACTAATGAGCAGTTCTTC	CASSGTSGTNEQFF
NA	TRBV29-1	NA	TRBJ2-3	TGCAGCGTTGAAAGAGAAAGCACAGATACGCAGTATTTT	CSVERESTDTQYF
NA	TRBV7-9	NA	TRBJ1-6	TGTGCCAGCAGCTTAACCGCACAGGGTGATTCACCCCTCCACTTT	CASSLTAQGDSPLHF
NA	TRBV15	TRBD2	TRBJ2-1	TGTGCCACCAGCAGATCCCCGGGACTAGCTGGGGGTGAGCAGTTCTTC	CATSRSPGLAGGEQFF
NA	TRBV30	TRBD1	TRBJ1-2	TGTGCCTTCTCGACAGGGACCTTATTGTTCTATGGCTACACCTTC	CAFSTGTLLFYGYTF
NA	TRBV4-2	TRBD1	TRBJ1-1	TGTGCCAGCAGCCAAAGACAGGGAGCGGACACTGAAGCTTTCTTT	CASSQRQGADTEAFF
NA	TRBV28	NA	TRBJ2-7	TGTGCCAGCAATTCCGGCTCCTACGAGCAGTACTTC	CASNSGSYEQYF
NA	TRBV27	TRBD1	TRBJ1-5	TGTGCCAGCAGGGGGGGACAGTTCAATCAGCCCCAGCATTTT	CASRGGQFNQPQHF
NA	TRBV25-1	NA	TRBJ2-2	TGTGCCAGCAGTGCCTCCGGGACAAGTCCCGGGGAGCTGTTTTTT	CASSASGTSPGELFF
NA	TRBV4-1	NA	TRBJ2-1	TGCGCCAGCAGCCAAGATATCCGGGGATACTACAATGAGCAGTTCTTC	CASSQDIRGYYNEQFF
NA	TRBV10-1	NA	TRBJ2-6	TGCGCCAGCAGTGAGGACCAGGGTCCTGGGGCCAACGTCCTGACTTTC	CASSEDQGPGANVLTF
NA	TRBV27	NA	TRBJ2-2	TGTGCCAGCAGGACTCGTAACACCGGGGAGCTGTTTTTT	CASRTRNTGELFF
NA	TRBV5-1	TRBD2	TRBJ2-3	TGCGCCAGCAGCTTGCGTCTAGCGGAGAAAGATACGCAGTATTTT	CASSLRLAEKDTQYF